This T cell receptor (beta chain) was recorded in a study of radiotherapy plus CTLA-4 blockade in lung cancer. For the study at large: 15% to 20% of patients responded objectively, and around 32% achieved disease control. Findings of the study overall: It was early blood T cell clone dynamics, with interferon-beta, that reportedly best predicted response. Radiotherapy plus ipilimumab was followed by expansion in blood of tumor-derived TCR clones.

With regard to this clone: Antigen specificity is unknown.

The data were produced by immunoSEQ multiplex PCR, yet TCRdb's version contains in-frame clones alone and is incomplete. Among approximately 78,000 clones, around 80% were seen once, and the ten largest hold 7% to 8%. Patients in the study, people with chemo-refractory metastatic non-small-cell lung cancer, received focal radiation plus ipilimumab CTLA-4 blockade. Trimming shortened V by 0 bases and J by 5 bases, and 10 bases separated the two germline ends. Per germline, CDR1 SQVTM and CDR2 ANQGSEA. CDR3 size: 13 residues. The specimen was peripheral blood, collected from a patient treated with radiotherapy plus ipilimumab. The chain employs TRBV29-1 and TRBJ1-2; D is perhaps TRBD1 (5 bases). The TCR originated in a human donor with non-small cell lung cancer who had a complete response to radiotherapy plus ipilimumab. The CDR3 bases are TGCAGCGTTGAAGAGGGGGGGGTGTATGGCTACACCTTC. Residues: CSVEEGGVYGYTF.